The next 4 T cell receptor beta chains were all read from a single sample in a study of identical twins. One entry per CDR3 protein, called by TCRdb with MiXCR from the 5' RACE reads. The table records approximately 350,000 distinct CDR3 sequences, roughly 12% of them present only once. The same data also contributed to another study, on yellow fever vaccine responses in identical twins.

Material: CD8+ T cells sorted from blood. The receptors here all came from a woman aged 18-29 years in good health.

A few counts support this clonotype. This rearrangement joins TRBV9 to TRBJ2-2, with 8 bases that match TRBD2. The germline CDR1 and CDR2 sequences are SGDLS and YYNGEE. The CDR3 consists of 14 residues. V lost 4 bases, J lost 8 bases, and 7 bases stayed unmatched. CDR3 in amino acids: CASSSPAGAGELFF. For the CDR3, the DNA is TGTGCCAGCAGCAGTCCAGCGGGGGCGGGGGAGCTGTTTTTT.

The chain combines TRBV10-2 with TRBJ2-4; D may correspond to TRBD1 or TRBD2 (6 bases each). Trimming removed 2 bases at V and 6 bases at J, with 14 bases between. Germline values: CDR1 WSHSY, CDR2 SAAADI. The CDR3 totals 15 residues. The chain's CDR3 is CASSEIWGAGNIQYF. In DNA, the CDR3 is TGCGCCAGCAGTGAGATCTGGGGGGCTGGAAACATTCAGTACTTC.

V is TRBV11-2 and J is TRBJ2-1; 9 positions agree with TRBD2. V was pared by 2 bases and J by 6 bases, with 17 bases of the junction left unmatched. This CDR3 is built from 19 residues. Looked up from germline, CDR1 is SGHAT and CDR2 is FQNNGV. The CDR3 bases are TGTGCCAGCAGCTTAACTCCTTATAGCGGGAGAAGCGGGGGCAATGAGCAGTTCTTC. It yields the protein CASSLTPYSGRSGGNEQFF. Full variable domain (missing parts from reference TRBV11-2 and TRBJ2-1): EAGVAQSPRYKIIEKRQSVAFWCNPISGHATLYWYQQILGQGPKLLIQFQNNGVVDDSQLPKDRFSAERLKGVDSTLKIQPAKLEDSAVYLCASSLTPYSGRSGGNEQFFGPGTRLTVL.

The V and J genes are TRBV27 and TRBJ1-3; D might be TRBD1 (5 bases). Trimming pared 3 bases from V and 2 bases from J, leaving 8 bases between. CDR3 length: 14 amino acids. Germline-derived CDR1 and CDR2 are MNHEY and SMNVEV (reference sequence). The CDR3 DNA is TGTGCCAGCAGTTTGACAGACACTGGAAACACCATATATTTT. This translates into CASSLTDTGNTIYF.